This is a list of T cell receptor beta chains from one sample in a study of control samples from healthy donors and cancer patients. The method was immunoSEQ multiplex PCR; TCRdb's version includes in-frame clones alone and lacks a portion of them. Here the sample spans tens of thousands of clones, 90% to 95% being singletons. Source material: PBMCs. Receptors were obtained from a man aged 50 or older with lung cancer. CDR3s include the opening cysteine and the closing phenylalanine or tryptophan. The D gene is left open where the match is weak. The size entry is marked missing in some rows and otherwise reads once, few, many or a size class.

>TRBJ2-7|TRBV2|.|.
TGTGCCAGCAAGGGTACGGGCGAGCAGTACTTC
CASKGTGEQYF
>TRBJ2-6|TRBV9|TRBD1|.
TGTGCCAGCAGCGAGTCGGGACAGATTCTTTCTGGGGCCAACGTCCTGACTTTC
CASSESGQILSGANVLTF
>TRBJ2-1|TRBV7-8|.|.
TGTGCCAGCAGCTTTAGAAGGGGGGAGGGAACCTACAATGAGCAGTTCTTC
CASSFRRGEGTYNEQFF
>TRBJ2-3|TRBV6-6|.|.
TGTGCCAGCAGTTACTCGAAAACAGATACGCAGTATTTT
CASSYSKTDTQYF
>TRBJ2-5|TRBV30|.|.
TGTGCCTGGAGTGTACCCGGTAGGGTAGCAGAGACCCAGTACTTC
CAWSVPGRVAETQYF
>TRBJ2-1|TRBV9|TRBD2|once
TGTGCCAGCAGCGTAGCGGCTAGCGGAAGCTCCTACAATGAGCAGTTCTTC
CASSVAASGSSYNEQFF
>TRBJ1-5|TRBV5-3|.|.
TGTGCCAGAGTGGTTTTGAGTGACCGAGATCAGCCCCAGCATTTT
CARVVLSDRDQPQHF
>TRBJ1-3|TRBV7-2|.|.
TGTGCCAGCAGCTTTGACAGTTCTGGAAACACCATATATTTT
CASSFDSSGNTIYF
>TRBJ2-3|TRBV5-7|.|once
TGTGCCAGCAGCCTGGCGGCCCGACAGGACCTGAGCACAGATACGCAGTATTTT
CASSLAARQDLSTDTQYF
>TRBJ2-2|TRBV12-3/TRBV12-4|.|.
TGTGCCAGCAGTTTGAACGGGGAGCTGTTTTTT
CASSLNGELFF
>TRBJ1-4|TRBV10-3|TRBD1|.
TGTGCCATCAGTGAGTCCACCGGGACAGGGGGAGAAAAACTGTTTTTT
CAISESTGTGGEKLFF
>TRBJ1-4|TRBV2|TRBD1|.
TGTGCCAGCAAAGCCGGACAGGGGCTTGATGAAAAACTGTTTTTT
CASKAGQGLDEKLFF
>TRBJ2-2|TRBV19|.|.
TGTGCCAGTAGTTTTCTCCGGGCGAACACCGGGGAGCTGTTTTTT
CASSFLRANTGELFF
>TRBJ2-1|TRBV7-2|.|.
TGTGCCAGCACCCCGACCGCCGGCTGGAGGGATGAGCAGTTCTTC
CASTPTAGWRDEQFF
>TRBJ2-7|TRBV3-1/TRBV3-2|.|.
TGTGCCAGCAGCCAAGATTTGGGAGGGGGGTCCTACGAGCAGTACTTC
CASSQDLGGGSYEQYF
>TRBJ1-1|TRBV11-2|.|.
TGTGCCAGCAGCTTACAGGCCGTGAACACTGAAGCTTTCTTT
CASSLQAVNTEAFF
>TRBJ2-1|TRBV9|TRBD2|.
TGTGCCAGCAGCCCGGGGGGCAATGAGCAGTTCTTC
CASSPGGNEQFF
>TRBJ2-7|TRBV28|.|.
TGTGCCAGCAGTTTATCCCGGGATGGAGTACCTGGGGGGCAGTACTTC
CASSLSRDGVPGGQYF
>TRBJ1-2|TRBV11-2|.|.
TGTGCCAGCAGCTTAGGGGTCGGACTGAACTATGGCTACACCTTC
CASSLGVGLNYGYTF
>TRBJ1-4|TRBV18|TRBD1|.
TGTGCCAGCTCATCCACCGGCGGGACAGGGGGTGAAAAACTGTTTTTT
CASSSTGGTGGEKLFF
>TRBJ1-1|TRBV9|.|.
TGTGCCAGCTGTGCGTTCGACGGGAACACTGAAGCTTTCTTT
CASCAFDGNTEAFF
>TRBJ2-4|TRBV6-2/TRBV6-3|.|.
TGTGCCAGCAGTTACGGGCCGGGCAAAAACATTCAGTACTTC
CASSYGPGKNIQYF
>TRBJ1-5|TRBV19|.|.
TGTGCCAGTAGTATAGAGGCAGGGGCTTCCAATCAGCCCCAGCATTTT
CASSIEAGASNQPQHF
>TRBJ2-3|TRBV28|.|.
TGTGCCAGCAGTTTATGGTCCAACACAGATACGCAGTATTTT
CASSLWSNTDTQYF
>TRBJ1-2|TRBV18|.|.
TGTGCCAGCACCCCAGACAGGACCTATAACTATGGCTACACCTTC
CASTPDRTYNYGYTF
>TRBJ2-7|TRBV7-6|.|.
TGTGCCAGCAGCCCCCAGGGGACTCGCGAGCAGTACTTC
CASSPQGTREQYF
>TRBJ2-1|TRBV9|.|.
TGTGCCAGCAGCGCCACCGGGGGGCCTAGCTCCTACAATGAGCAGTTCTTC
CASSATGGPSSYNEQFF